What follows are 17 T cell receptor beta chains derived from one specimen sequenced in a study of T cell changes during pregnancy in multiple sclerosis. Produced via immunoSEQ multiplex PCR; TCRdb's table is partial and in-frame only. The sample records under 55,000 clones, around 93% being singletons. This sample comprised peripheral blood, obtained in the second trimester of pregnancy. The origin of the receptors is a female donor with multiple sclerosis, enrolled in a pregnancy study.

This chain connects TRBV2 to TRBJ2-7, with D possibly matching TRBD1 (7 bases). The CDR3 has 16 residues. Trimming pared 5 bases from V and 2 bases from J, leaving 19 bases between. CDR1 is SNHLY, CDR2 FYNNEI, per germline. The CDR3 DNA follows: TGTGCCAGCAGTACTCAGGGGGGAGGATACCCCTACGAGCAGTACTTC. It translates to CASSTQGGGYPYEQYF.

In its sample, this clone was seen a few times. This chain connects TRBV13 to TRBJ2-7, with D perhaps matching TRBD2 (5 bases). Trimming cost V 10 bases and J 3 bases, with 13 bases left between them. CDR3 length: 12 amino acids. Germline V lookup: CDR1 PRHDT, CDR2 FYEKMQ (reference sequence). The CDR3 loop is CAIRESNYEQYF. The DNA for the CDR3 is TGTGCCATTAGGGAGTCCAACTACGAGCAGTACTTC.

The chain combines TRBV18 with TRBJ1-5, with D perhaps matching TRBD1 (5 bases). This CDR3 region has 15 residues. The V and J ends lost 3 bases and 4 bases respectively, with 13 bases between them. In germline, CDR1 is KGHSH, CDR2 LQKENI. CDR3 nucleotides: TGTGCCAGCTCACCCCAGGGTGCGAGTAATCAGCCCCAGCATTTT. Protein product: CASSPQGASNQPQHF.

The chain links TRBV28 to TRBJ1-3, with a tentative D call TRBD1 (5 bases). Germline V gene data show CDR1 as MDHEN and CDR2 as SYDVKM. There are 15 residues in the CDR3. Trimming stripped 3 bases from V and 0 bases from J, with 9 bases between. CDR3 coding DNA: TGTGCCAGCAGTTTCGACAGAACCTCTGGAAACACCATATATTTT. Its translation is CASSFDRTSGNTIYF.

The V call is TRBV27, the J call TRBJ1-2; D is undetermined. This CDR3 has 13 residues. Trimming shortened V by 2 bases and J by 3 bases, and 7 bases separated the two germline ends. From germline, CDR1 is MNHEY and CDR2 SMNVEV (reference sequence). The CDR3 sequence is CASSLDPDYGYTF. DNA for the CDR3: TGTGCCAGCAGTTTAGATCCAGACTATGGCTACACCTTC.

The genes are TRBV4-3 and TRBJ2-4; 13 positions agree with TRBD2. CDR3 length: 18 amino acids. Losses at the gene ends were 0 bases for V and 3 bases for J; bases not matched to a gene: 5. CDR1 is LGHNA and CDR2 is YSLEER in the germline V gene. CDR3 region: CASSQELAGGVGKNIQYF. CDR3 bases: TGCGCCAGCAGCCAAGAACTAGCGGGAGGGGTAGGCAAAAACATTCAGTACTTC.

The chain has TRBV9 and TRBJ1-2; D is perhaps TRBD1 (6 bases). The CDR3 contains 16 residues. Germline V gene data show CDR1 as SGDLS and CDR2 as YYNGEE. Trimming removed 4 bases from V and 4 bases from J, with 20 bases in between. The CDR3 is CASSSRGGADPYGYTF. The CDR3 DNA follows: TGTGCCAGCAGCTCGAGGGGGGGGGCCGATCCCTATGGCTACACCTTC.

This chain links TRBV28 with TRBJ2-1; 7 bases are shared with TRBD2. Germline assignment: CDR1 MDHEN and CDR2 SYDVKM. V dropped 7 bases and J dropped 8; count of bases not matched to a gene: 17. The CDR3 extends over 16 amino acids. The CDR3 DNA follows: TGTGCCAGCATTGAAAGCGGCGGGAGTCACGGCGATGAGCAGTTCTTC. Translation: CASIESGGSHGDEQFF.

This sequence joins TRBV2 and TRBJ2-1; TRBD2 matches 10 bases. This CDR3 comprises 15 residues. The trim removed 3 bases at V and 6 bases at J, leaving 5 bases unmatched. Germline CDR1 is SNHLY and CDR2 is FYNNEI. This CDR3 reads CASSEAEREGNEQFF. CDR3 bases: TGTGCCAGCAGTGAGGCAGAGCGGGAGGGCAATGAGCAGTTCTTC. Full variable domain (remainder filled in from reference TRBV2 and TRBJ2-1): EPEVTQTPSHQVTQMGQEVILRCVPISNHLYFYWYRQILGQKVEFLVSFYNNEISEKSEIFDDQFSVERPDGSNFTLKIRSTKLEDSAMYFCASSEAEREGNEQFFGPGTRLTVL.

The rearrangement uses TRBV19 and TRBJ1-4; D possibly corresponds to TRBD1 (6 bases). The CDR3 is 14 amino acids. V lost 3 bases to trimming and J lost 4 bases, with 9 bases between them. Germline CDR1 LNHDA, CDR2 SQIVND (reference sequence). CDR3 region: CASSIRDNNEKLFF. In DNA form, the CDR3 reads TGTGCCAGTAGTATCCGGGACAATAATGAAAAACTGTTTTTT. The full variable domain, in which reference TRBV19 and TRBJ1-4 provide the parts outside the CDR3, is DGGITQSPKYLFRKEGQNVTLSCEQNLNHDAMYWYRQDPGQGLRLIYYSQIVNDFQKGDIAEGYSVSREKKESFPLTVTSAQKNPTAFYLCASSIRDNNEKLFFGSGTQLSVL.

The chain carries TRBV27 and TRBJ2-1; 8 nucleotides agree with TRBD2. Looked up from germline, CDR1 is MNHEY and CDR2 is SMNVEV (reference sequence). The V segment lost 4 bases and the J segment 1 base; nucleotides outside the gene matches: 9. The CDR3 totals 17 residues. CDR3 residues: CASSSLEAGDSYNEQFF. The CDR3 DNA sequence: TGTGCCAGCAGTTCCCTTGAAGCGGGAGATTCCTACAATGAGCAGTTCTTC.

The chain combines TRBV2 with TRBJ2-7; TRBD1 matches at 10 bases. Trimming took 8 bases from V and 5 from J; bases not matched to a gene: 3. Germline V lookup: CDR1 SNHLY, CDR2 FYNNEI. This CDR3 contains 12 residues. DNA for the CDR3: TGTGCCAGCCCGGGACAGGGGAACGAGCAGTACTTC. Protein product: CASPGQGNEQYF.

This chain links TRBV4-1 with TRBJ2-1, with D perhaps matching TRBD2 (6 bases). Trimming cost V 2 bases and J 6 bases, with 14 bases left between them. The CDR3 has 15 residues. Germline V CDR1 and CDR2: MGHRA, YSYEKL. The CDR3: CASSQTPPGSNEQFF. The CDR3 DNA reads as TGCGCCAGCAGCCAAACCCCCCCCGGGAGCAATGAGCAGTTCTTC.

This chain uses TRBV27 with TRBJ2-5, with 15 bases that match TRBD2. Germline CDR1 and CDR2: MNHEY and SMNVEV (reference sequence). CDR3 length equals 16 residues. V shed 2 bases, J shed 2 bases, and the junction held 0 bases outside the gene matches. In nucleotides, the CDR3 is TGTGCCAGCAGTTTAGGACTAGCGGGAGGGCAAGAGACCCAGTACTTC. This gives the protein CASSLGLAGGQETQYF.

The rearrangement joins TRBV6-1 to TRBJ2-5, with 7 bases matching TRBD1. The CDR3 runs to 15 residues. V lost 3 bases and J lost 4; bases outside the gene matches: 8. Germline V gene data show CDR1 as MNHNS and CDR2 as SASEGT. DNA for the CDR3: TGTGCCAGCAGTGACTCGACAGGGACCCTAGAGACCCAGTACTTC. Translating gives CASSDSTGTLETQYF.

This chain connects TRBV7-2 to TRBJ2-7; tentative D call: TRBD2 (6 bases). From germline, CDR1 is SGHTA and CDR2 FQGNSA. The CDR3 runs 19 residues. V was clipped by 4 bases and J by 1 base, with 26 bases between them. The CDR3 DNA follows: TGTGCCAGCAGCTCCGATCACTTCGAGCTGCGGGGAGGATCCTACGAGCAGTACTTC. This sequence encodes CASSSDHFELRGGSYEQYF.

The chain is built from TRBV4-3 and TRBJ2-7; D is possibly TRBD1 (6 bases). With 4 bases removed from V and 5 bases from J, the gap between germline ends came to 21 bases. This CDR3 comprises 16 residues. Germline-derived CDR1 and CDR2 are LGHNA and YSLEER. CDR3 in amino acids: CASSLQVRDRLDEQYF. The DNA of the CDR3 is TGCGCCAGCAGCCTCCAGGTGCGAGACAGGTTAGACGAGCAGTACTTC.